This T cell receptor (beta chain) was found in a study of blood T cell repertoires in COVID-19. Study background: T cells, B-cell-depleted T cells, or PBMCs provided the cDNA or gDNA that served as material.

Some clones are missing from TCRdb's copy, which holds only in-frame ones; the method was immunoSEQ multiplex PCR. The data show tens of thousands of clones, roughly nine tenths seen once. Deletions cut 2 bases from V and 5 bases from J, with 10 bases between. This CDR3 is built from 14 residues. The V gene's germline CDR1 is SGHTS and CDR2 YDEGEE. The TCR comes from a man aged 60 to 75 with COVID-19, enrolled during active disease. The genes are TRBV5-8 and TRBJ2-2; TRBD2 might be the D (5 bases). Sequencing input: peripheral blood. CDR3 amino acids: CASSLPLATGELFF. For the CDR3, the DNA is TGTGCCAGCAGCTTACCTCTAGCAACCGGGGAGCTGTTTTTT.